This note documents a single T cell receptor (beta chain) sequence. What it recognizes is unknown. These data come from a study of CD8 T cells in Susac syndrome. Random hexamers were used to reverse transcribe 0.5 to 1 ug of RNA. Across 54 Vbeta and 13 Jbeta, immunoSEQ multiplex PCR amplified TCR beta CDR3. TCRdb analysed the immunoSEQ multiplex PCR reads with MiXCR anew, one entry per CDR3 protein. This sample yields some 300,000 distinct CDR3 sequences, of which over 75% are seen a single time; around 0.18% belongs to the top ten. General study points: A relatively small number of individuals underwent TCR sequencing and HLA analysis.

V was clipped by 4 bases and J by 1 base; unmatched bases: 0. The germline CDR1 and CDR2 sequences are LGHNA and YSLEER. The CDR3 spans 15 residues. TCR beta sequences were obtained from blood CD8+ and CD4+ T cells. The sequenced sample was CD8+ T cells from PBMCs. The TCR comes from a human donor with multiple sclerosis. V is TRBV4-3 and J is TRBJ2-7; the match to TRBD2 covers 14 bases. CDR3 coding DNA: TGCGCCAGCAGCCGACTAGCGGGAGGGTCCTACGAGCAGTACTTC. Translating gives CASSRLAGGSYEQYF.